This T cell receptor beta chain was sequenced during a study of T cell responses to AZD1222 COVID-19 vaccine. The wider study: Second-dose groups at about 4 or about 12 weeks were pooled. Study results and caveats: Baseline serostatus was positive in only a handful of AZD1222 recipients. Nearly half of spike-specific TCRs reportedly target unmutated variant regions. Once two AZD1222 doses were given, Spike-specific TCR breadth and depth went up.

The data were produced by immunoSEQ multiplex PCR, yet TCRdb's version contains in-frame clones alone and is incomplete. The sample lists approximately 120,000 clones, about 92% occurring once. V was shortened by 0 bases and J by 4 bases, with 10 bases between the two germline ends. The CDR3 covers 15 residues. CDR1 and CDR2 from the germline V gene are SGHNT and YYREEE (reference sequence). A word on this clone: Its antigen is unidentified.

This TCR was sampled from an adult in good health. The chain employs TRBV5-4 and TRBJ2-2; D ambiguous. The starting material was peripheral blood, obtained on day 0 of AZD1222 vaccination. CDR3 DNA sequence: TGTGCCAGCAGCTTGGCGGAAGCGCCCACCGGGGAGCTGTTTTTT. Translated: CASSLAEAPTGELFF.